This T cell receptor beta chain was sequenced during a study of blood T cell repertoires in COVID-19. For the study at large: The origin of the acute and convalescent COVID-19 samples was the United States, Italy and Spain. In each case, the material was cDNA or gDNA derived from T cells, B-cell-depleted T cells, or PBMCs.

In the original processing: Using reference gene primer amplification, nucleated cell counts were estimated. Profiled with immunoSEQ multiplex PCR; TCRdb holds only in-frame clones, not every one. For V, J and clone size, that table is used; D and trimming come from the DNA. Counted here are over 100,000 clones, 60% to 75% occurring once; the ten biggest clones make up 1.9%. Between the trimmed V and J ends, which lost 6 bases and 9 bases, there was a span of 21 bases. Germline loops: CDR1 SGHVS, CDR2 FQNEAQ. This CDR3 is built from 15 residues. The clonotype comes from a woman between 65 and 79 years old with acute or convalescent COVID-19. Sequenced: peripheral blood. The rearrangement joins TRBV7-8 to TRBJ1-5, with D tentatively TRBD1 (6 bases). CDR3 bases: TGTGCCAGCAGTCCGAGACAGGCCGCGGAGCTGCCCCAGCATTTT. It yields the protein CASSPRQAAELPQHF. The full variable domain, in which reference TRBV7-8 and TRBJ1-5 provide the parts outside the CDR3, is GAGVSQSPRYKVAKRGQDVALRCDPISGHVSLFWYQQALGQGPEFLTYFQNEAQLDKSGLPSDRFFAERPEGSVSTLKIQRTQQEDSAVYLCASSPRQAAELPQHFGDGTRLSIL.